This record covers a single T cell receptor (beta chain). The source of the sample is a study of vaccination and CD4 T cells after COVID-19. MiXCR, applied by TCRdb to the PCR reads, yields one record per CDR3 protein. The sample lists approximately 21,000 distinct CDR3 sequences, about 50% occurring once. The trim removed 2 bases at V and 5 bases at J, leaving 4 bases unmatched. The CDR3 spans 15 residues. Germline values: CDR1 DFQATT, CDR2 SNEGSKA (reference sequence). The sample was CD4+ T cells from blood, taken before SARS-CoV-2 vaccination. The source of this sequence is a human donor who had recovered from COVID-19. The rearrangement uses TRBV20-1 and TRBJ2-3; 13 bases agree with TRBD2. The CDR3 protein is CSARTGTSGIDTQYF. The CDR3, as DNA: TGCAGTGCTAGAACGGGGACTAGCGGGATAGATACGCAGTATTTT.